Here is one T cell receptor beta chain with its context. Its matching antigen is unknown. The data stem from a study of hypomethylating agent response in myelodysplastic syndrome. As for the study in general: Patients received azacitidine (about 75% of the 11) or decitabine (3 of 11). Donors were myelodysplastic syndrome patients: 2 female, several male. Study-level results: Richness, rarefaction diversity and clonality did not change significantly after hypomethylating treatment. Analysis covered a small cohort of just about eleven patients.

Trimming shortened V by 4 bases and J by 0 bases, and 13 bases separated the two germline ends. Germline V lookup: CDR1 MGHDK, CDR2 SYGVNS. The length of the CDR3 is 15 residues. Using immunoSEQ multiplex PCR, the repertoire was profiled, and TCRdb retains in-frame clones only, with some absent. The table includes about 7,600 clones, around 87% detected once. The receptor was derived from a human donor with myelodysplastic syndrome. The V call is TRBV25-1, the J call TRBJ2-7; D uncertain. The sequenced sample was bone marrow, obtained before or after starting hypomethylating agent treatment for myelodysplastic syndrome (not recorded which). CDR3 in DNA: TGTGCCAGCAGTGCGGGCAGATCACCCTCCTACGAGCAGTACTTC. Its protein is CASSAGRSPSYEQYF.